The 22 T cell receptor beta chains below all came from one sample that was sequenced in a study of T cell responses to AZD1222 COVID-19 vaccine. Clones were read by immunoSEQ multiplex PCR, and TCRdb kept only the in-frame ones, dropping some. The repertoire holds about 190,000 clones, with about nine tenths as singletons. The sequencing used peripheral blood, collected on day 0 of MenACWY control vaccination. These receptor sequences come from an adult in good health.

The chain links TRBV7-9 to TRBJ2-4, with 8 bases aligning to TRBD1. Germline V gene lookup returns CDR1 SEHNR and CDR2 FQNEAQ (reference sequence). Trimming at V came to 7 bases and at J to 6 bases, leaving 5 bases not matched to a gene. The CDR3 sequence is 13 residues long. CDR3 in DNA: TGTGCCAGCACCAGAGGACAGGGAAACATTCAGTACTTC. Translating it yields CASTRGQGNIQYF.

Here the CDR3 DNA reads TGTGCCAGCAGTTTGGGGGCGGGAGCGGTACGGAATGAGCAGTTCTTC. Translation gives CASSLGAGAVRNEQFF. This rearrangement joins TRBV28 to TRBJ2-1; a possible D gene is TRBD2 (7 bases). V shed 3 bases and J shed 7 bases, with 19 bases lying between them. Germline V gene data show CDR1 as MDHEN and CDR2 as SYDVKM. This CDR3 is 16 amino acids long.

The CDR3 is CASSQDYGRETQYF. The DNA for the CDR3 is TGTGCCAGCAGTCAAGACTACGGCCGAGAGACCCAGTACTTC. The chain has TRBV6-2 or TRBV6-3 and TRBJ2-5; maybe TRBD2 (5 bases). The CDR3 has 14 amino acids. V lost 5 bases and J lost 4, with 14 bases in between. Germline assignment: CDR1 MNHEY and CDR2 SVGEGT.

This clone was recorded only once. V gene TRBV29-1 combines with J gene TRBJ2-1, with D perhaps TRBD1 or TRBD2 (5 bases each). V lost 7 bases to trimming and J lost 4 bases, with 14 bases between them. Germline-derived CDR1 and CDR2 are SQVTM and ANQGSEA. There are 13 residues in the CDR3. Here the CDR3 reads CSARGLLYNEQFF. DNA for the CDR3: TGCAGCGCGAGGGGCCTATTATACAATGAGCAGTTCTTC.

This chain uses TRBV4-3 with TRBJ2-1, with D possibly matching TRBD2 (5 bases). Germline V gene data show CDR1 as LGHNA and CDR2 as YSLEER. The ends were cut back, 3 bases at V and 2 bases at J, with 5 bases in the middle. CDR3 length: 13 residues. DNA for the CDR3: TGCGCCAGCAGCCAGAGGGCCTACAATGAGCAGTTCTTC. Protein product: CASSQRAYNEQFF.

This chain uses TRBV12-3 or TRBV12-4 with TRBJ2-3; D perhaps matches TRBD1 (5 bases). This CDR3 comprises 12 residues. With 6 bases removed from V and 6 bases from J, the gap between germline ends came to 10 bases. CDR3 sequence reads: CASSLKGDTQYF. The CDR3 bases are TGTGCCAGCAGCCTGAAGGGGGATACGCAGTATTTT.

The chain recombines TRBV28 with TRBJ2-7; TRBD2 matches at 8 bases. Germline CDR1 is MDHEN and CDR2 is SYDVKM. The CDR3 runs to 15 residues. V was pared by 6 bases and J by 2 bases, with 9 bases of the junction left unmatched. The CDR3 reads CASSPGGGPTYEQYF. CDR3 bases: TGTGCCAGCAGCCCCGGGGGGGGGCCGACCTACGAGCAGTACTTC. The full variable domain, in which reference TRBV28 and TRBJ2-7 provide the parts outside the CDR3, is DVKVTQSSRYLVKRTGEKVFLECVQDMDHENMFWYRQDPGLGLRLIYFSYDVKMKEKGDIPEGYSVSREKKERFSLILESASTNQTSMYLCASSPGGGPTYEQYFGPGTRLTVT.

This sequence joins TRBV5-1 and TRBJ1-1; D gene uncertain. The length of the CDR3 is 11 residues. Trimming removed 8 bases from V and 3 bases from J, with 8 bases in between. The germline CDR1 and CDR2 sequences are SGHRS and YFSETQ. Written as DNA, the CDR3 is TGCGCCAGTGTAAAGGACACTGAAGCTTTCTTT. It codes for CASVKDTEAFF.

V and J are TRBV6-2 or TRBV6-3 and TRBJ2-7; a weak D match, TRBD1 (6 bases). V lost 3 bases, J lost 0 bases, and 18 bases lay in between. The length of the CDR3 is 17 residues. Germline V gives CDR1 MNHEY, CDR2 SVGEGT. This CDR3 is CASSYTISGTFSYEQYF. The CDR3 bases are TGTGCCAGCAGTTATACTATATCCGGGACATTCTCCTACGAGCAGTACTTC.

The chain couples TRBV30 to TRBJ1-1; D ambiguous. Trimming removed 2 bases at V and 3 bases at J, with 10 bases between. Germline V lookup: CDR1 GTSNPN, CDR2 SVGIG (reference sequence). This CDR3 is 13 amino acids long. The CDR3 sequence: CAWSSRWDTEAFF. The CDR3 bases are TGTGCCTGGAGTAGTAGGTGGGACACTGAAGCTTTCTTT. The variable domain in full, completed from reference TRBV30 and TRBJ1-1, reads SQTIHQWPATLVQPVGSPLSLECTVEGTSNPNLYWYRQAAGRGLQLLFYSVGIGQISSEVPQNLSASRPQDRQFILSSKKLLLSDSGFYLCAWSSRWDTEAFFGQGTRLTVV.

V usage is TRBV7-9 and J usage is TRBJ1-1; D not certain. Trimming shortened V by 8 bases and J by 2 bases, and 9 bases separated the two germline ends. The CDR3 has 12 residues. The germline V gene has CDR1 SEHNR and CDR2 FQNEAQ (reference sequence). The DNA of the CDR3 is TGTGCCAGCTCCGGGGTCAACACTGAAGCTTTCTTT. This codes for CASSGVNTEAFF. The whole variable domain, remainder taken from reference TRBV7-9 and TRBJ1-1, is DTGVSQNPRHKITKRGQNVTFRCDPISEHNRLYWYRQTLGQGPEFLTYFQNEAQLEKSRLLSDRFSAERPKGSFSTLEIQRTEQGDSAMYLCASSGVNTEAFFGQGTRLTVV.

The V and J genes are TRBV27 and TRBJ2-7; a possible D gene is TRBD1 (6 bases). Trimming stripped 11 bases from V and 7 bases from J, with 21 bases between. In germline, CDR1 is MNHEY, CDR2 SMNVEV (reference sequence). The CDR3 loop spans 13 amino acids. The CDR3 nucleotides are TGTGCCGCCGGGGTGGTGGGGGCGGTTGAGCAGTACTTC. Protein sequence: CAAGVVGAVEQYF.

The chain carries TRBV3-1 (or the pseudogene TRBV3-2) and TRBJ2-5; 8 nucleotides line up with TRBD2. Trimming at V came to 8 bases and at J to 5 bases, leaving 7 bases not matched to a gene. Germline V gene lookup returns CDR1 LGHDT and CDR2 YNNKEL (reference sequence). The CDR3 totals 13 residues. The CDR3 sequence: CASAGLVGETQYF. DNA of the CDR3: TGTGCCAGCGCGGGACTAGTGGGGGAGACCCAGTACTTC.

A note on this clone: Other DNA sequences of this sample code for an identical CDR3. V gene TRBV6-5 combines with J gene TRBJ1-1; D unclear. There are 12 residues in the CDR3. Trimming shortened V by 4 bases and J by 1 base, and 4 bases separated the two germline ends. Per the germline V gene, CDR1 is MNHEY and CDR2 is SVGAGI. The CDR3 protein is CASSSGNTEAFF. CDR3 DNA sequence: TGTGCCAGCAGTTCAGGGAACACTGAAGCTTTCTTT.

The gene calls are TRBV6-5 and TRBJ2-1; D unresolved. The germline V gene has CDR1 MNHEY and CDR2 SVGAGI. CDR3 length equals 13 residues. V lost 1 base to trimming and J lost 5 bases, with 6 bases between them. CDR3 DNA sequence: TGTGCCAGCAGTTACTTCAGGAACAATGAGCAGTTCTTC. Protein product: CASSYFRNNEQFF.

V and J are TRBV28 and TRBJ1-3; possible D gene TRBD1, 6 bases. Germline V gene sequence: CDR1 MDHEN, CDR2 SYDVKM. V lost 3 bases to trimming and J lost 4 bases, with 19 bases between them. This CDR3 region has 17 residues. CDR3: CASSLIGPAGAGNTIYF. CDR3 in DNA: TGTGCCAGCAGTTTGATTGGACCGGCGGGGGCCGGAAACACCATATATTTT.

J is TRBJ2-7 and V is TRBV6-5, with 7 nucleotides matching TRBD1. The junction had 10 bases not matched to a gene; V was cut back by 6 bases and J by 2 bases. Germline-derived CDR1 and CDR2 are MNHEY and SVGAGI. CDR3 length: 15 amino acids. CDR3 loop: CASRDLGGSPYEQYF. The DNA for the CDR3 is TGTGCCAGCAGAGACCTAGGGGGCTCACCCTACGAGCAGTACTTC.

Written as DNA, the CDR3 is TGTGCCAGCAGTCTCCGGAGCGAGGGAAACACTGAAGCTTTCTTT. Protein sequence: CASSLRSEGNTEAFF. J is TRBJ1-1 and V is TRBV6-5; no clear D. The CDR3 sequence is 15 residues long. Germline V gene data show CDR1 as MNHEY and CDR2 as SVGAGI. V was clipped by 5 bases and J by 2 bases, with 15 bases between them.

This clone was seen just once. DNA of the CDR3: TGTGCCAGCAGTTCCCCCGGGACTCAAGGCTATGGCTACACCTTC. Its protein is CASSSPGTQGYGYTF. This rearrangement joins TRBV28 to TRBJ1-2, with D possibly TRBD1 on 5 matching bases. The V end lost 4 bases, the J end lost 4 bases, and 16 bases lay between the germline ends. CDR1 is MDHEN and CDR2 is SYDVKM in the germline V gene. The CDR3 extends over 15 amino acids.

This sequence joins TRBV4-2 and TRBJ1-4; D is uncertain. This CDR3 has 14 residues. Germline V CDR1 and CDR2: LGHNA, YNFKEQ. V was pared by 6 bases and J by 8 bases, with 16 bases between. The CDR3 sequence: CASRPVGSGEKLFF. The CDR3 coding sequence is TGTGCCAGCAGACCGGTGGGTTCGGGGGAAAAACTGTTTTTT.

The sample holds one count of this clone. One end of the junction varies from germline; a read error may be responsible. This CDR3 reads CASSYPGPSSEQYF. The CDR3 nucleotides read TGTGCCAGCAGCTACCCGGGACCTTCCTCCGAGCAGTACTTC. The rearrangement uses TRBV7-9 and TRBJ2-7; D is tentatively TRBD1 or TRBD2 (5 bases each). Per the germline V gene, CDR1 is SEHNR and CDR2 is FQNEAQ (reference sequence). This CDR3 spans 14 amino acids.

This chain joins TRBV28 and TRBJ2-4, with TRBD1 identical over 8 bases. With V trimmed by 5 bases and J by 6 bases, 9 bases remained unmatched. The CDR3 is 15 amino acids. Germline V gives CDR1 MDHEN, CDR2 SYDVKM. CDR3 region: CASSKAGGLGNIQYF. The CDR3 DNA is TGTGCCAGCAGTAAAGCAGGGGGCTTGGGAAACATTCAGTACTTC.